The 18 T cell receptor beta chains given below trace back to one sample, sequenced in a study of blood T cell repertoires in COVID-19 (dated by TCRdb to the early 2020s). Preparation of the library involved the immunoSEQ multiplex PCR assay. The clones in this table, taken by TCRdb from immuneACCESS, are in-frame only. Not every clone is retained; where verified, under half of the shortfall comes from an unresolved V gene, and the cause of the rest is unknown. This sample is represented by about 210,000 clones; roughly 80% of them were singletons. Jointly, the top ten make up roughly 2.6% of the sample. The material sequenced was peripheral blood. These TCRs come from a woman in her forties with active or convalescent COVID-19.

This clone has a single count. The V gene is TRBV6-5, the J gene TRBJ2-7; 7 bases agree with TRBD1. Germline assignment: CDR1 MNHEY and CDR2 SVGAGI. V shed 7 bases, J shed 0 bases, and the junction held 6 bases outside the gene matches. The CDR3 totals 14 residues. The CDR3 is CASKLQGSSYEQYF. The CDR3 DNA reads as TGTGCCAGCAAGCTACAGGGGAGCTCCTACGAGCAGTACTTC.

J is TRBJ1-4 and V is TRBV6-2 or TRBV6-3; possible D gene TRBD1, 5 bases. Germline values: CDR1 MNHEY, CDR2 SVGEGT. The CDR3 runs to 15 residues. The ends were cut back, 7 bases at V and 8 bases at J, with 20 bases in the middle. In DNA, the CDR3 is TGTGCCAGCAACCCACCCCCCAGGGAACACGAAAAACTGTTTTTT. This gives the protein CASNPPPREHEKLFF.

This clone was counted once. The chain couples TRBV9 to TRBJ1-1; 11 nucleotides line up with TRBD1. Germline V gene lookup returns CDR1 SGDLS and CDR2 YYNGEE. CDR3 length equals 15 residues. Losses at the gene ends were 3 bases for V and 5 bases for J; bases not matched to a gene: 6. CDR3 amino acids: CASSATGQGGTEAFF. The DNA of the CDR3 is TGTGCCAGCAGCGCTACGGGACAGGGGGGAACTGAAGCTTTCTTT.

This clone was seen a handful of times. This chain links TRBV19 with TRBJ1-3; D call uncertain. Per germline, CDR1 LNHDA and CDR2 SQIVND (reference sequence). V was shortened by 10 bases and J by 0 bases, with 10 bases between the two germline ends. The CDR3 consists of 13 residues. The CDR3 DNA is TGTGCCACCCACAGTCTCTCTGGAAACACCATATATTTT. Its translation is CATHSLSGNTIYF.

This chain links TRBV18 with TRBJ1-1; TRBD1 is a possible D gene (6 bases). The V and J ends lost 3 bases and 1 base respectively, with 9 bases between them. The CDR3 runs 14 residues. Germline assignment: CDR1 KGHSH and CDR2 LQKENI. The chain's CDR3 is CASSPQGTNTEAFF. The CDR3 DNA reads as TGTGCCAGCTCACCCCAGGGGACGAACACTGAAGCTTTCTTT. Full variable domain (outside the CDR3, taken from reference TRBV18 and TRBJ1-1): NAGVMQNPRHLVRRRGQEARLRCSPMKGHSHVYWYRQLPEEGLKFMVYLQKENIIDESGMPKERFSAEFPKEGPSILRIQQVVRGDSAAYFCASSPQGTNTEAFFGQGTRLTVV.

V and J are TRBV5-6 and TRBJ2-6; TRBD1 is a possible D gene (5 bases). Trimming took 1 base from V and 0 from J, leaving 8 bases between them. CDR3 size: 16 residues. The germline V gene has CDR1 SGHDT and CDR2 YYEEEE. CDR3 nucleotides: TGTGCCAGCAGCTTGCTGGGGCCCTCTGGGGCCAACGTCCTGACTTTC. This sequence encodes CASSLLGPSGANVLTF.

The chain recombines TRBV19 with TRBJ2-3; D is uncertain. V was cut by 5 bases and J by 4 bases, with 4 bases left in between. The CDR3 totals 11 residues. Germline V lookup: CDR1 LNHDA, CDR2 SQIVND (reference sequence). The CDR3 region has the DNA TGTGCCAGTAGTGAGGCAGATACGCAGTATTTT. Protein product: CASSEADTQYF.

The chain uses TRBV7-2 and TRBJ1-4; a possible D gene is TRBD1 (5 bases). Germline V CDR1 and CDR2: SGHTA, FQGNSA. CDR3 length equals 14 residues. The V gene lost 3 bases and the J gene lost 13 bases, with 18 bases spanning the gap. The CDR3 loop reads CASSFDSSVKILFF. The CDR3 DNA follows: TGTGCCAGCAGCTTCGACAGCAGTGTGAAAATACTGTTTTTT.

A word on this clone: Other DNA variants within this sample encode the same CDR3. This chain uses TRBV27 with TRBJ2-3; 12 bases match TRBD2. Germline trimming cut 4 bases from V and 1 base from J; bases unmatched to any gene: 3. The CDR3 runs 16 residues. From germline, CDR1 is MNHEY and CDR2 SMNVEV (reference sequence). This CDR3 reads CASSSLAGGGTDTQYF. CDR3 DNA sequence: TGTGCCAGCAGTTCGCTAGCGGGGGGGGGCACAGATACGCAGTATTTT.

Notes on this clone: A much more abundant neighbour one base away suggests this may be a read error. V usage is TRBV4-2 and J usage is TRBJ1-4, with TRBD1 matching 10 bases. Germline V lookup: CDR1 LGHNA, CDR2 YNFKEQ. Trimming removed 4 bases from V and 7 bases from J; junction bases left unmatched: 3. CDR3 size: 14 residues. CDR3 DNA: TGTGCCAGCAGCCGGGACAGGGGAAGTGAAAAACTGTTTTTT. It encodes CASSRDRGSEKLFF.

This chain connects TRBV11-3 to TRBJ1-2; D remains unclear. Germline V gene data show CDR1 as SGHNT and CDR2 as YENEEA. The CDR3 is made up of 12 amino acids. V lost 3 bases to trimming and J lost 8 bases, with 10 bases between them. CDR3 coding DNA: TGTGCCAGCAGCTTTTCAGGATCGGGCTACACCTTC. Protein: CASSFSGSGYTF.

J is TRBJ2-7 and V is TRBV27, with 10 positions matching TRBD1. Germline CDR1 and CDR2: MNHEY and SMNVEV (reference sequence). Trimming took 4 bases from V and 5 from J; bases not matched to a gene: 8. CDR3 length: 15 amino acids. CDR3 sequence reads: CASSSMGQGIDEQYF. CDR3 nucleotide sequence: TGTGCCAGCAGTTCCATGGGACAGGGGATTGACGAGCAGTACTTC.

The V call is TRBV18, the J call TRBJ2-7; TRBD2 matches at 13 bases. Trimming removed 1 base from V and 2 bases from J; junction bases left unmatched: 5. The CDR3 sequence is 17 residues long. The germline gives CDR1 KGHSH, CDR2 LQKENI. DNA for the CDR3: TGTGCCAGCTCACCACGGACTAGCGGGGGCCCTACCTACGAGCAGTACTTC. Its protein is CASSPRTSGGPTYEQYF.

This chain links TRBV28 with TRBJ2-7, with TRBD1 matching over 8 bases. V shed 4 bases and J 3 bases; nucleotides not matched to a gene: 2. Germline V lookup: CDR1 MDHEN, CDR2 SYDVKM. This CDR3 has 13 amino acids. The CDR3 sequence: CASSSTGGYEQYF. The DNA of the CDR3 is TGTGCCAGCAGTTCAACAGGGGGCTACGAGCAGTACTTC.

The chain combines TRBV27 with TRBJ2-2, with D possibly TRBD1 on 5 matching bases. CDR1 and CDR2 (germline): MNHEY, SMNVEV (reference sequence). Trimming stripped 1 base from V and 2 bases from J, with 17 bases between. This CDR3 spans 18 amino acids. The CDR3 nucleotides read TGTGCCAGCAGTTTATTCCCAGGGTCGGTAGTAAACACCGGGGAGCTGTTTTTT. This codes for CASSLFPGSVVNTGELFF.

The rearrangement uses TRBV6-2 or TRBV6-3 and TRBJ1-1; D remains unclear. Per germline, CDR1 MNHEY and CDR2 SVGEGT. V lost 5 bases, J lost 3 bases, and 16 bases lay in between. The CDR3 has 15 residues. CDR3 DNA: TGTGCCAGCAGTCAAGGAGGTCTCCCATACACTGAAGCTTTCTTT. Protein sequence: CASSQGGLPYTEAFF.

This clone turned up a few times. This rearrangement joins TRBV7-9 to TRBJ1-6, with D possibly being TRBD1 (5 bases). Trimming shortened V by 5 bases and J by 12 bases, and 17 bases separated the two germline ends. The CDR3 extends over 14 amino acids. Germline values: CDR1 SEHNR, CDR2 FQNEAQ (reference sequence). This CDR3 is CASSEGSGGEPLHF. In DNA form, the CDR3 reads TGTGCCAGCAGCGAGGGGTCGGGGGGTGAACCCCTCCACTTT.

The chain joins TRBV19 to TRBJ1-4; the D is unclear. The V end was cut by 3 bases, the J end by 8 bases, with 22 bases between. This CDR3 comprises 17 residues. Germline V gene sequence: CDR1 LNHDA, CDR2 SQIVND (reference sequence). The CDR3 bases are TGTGCCAGTAGTATGAACGAGCGTACACTTCGGAGAGAAAAACTGTTTTTT. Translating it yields CASSMNERTLRREKLFF.